This TCR beta chain derives from a study of T cell responses to AZD1222 COVID-19 vaccine. Across the study: Pooled in the analysis were second doses at about 4 or about 12 weeks.

Study outcomes and limitations: Along spike, vaccine-associated CD4 TCRs were found throughout, with dominance at 160-218 and 743-854.

TCRdb keeps only in-frame clones here, not all; method: immunoSEQ multiplex PCR. The sample consists of about 130,000 clones, about nine tenths of them appearing once. Germline CDR1 SEHNR, CDR2 FQNEAQ (reference sequence). V was trimmed by 5 bases and J by 12 bases, leaving 20 bases between them. There are 14 residues in the CDR3. Turning to this clone: Its target is unknown.

The TCR sequence derives from an adult in good health. Sequenced material: peripheral blood, taken on day 0 of AZD1222 vaccination. J is TRBJ1-5 and V is TRBV7-9; D might be TRBD1 (5 bases). The chain's CDR3 is CASSAGGNLNGQHF. In nucleotides, the CDR3 is TGTGCCAGCAGCGCCGGGGGGAATCTTAATGGCCAGCATTTT. Full variable domain (outside the CDR3, taken from reference TRBV7-9 and TRBJ1-5): DTGVSQNPRHKITKRGQNVTFRCDPISEHNRLYWYRQTLGQGPEFLTYFQNEAQLEKSRLLSDRFSAERPKGSFSTLEIQRTEQGDSAMYLCASSAGGNLNGQHFGDGTRLSIL.